One sample yielded the 15 T cell receptor beta chains listed below, sequenced in a study of T cell changes during pregnancy in multiple sclerosis. Sequencing used immunoSEQ multiplex PCR; TCRdb keeps in-frame clones, though not all of them. The sample holds tens of thousands of clones, 85% to 95% seen once. Specimen: peripheral blood, collected in the first trimester of pregnancy. These receptors were obtained from a female donor with multiple sclerosis, enrolled in a pregnancy study.

The chain is built from TRBV4-2 and TRBJ2-3, with a tentative D call TRBD2 (5 bases). CDR3 length: 16 amino acids. Trimming removed 2 bases from V and 0 bases from J, with 12 bases in between. Germline V gene lookup returns CDR1 LGHNA and CDR2 YNFKEQ. CDR3 sequence reads: CASSQRTGLSTDTQYF. The CDR3 DNA is TGTGCCAGCAGCCAACGGACTGGACTGAGCACAGATACGCAGTATTTT.

This chain connects TRBV6-5 to TRBJ1-1; 7 bases align to TRBD1. V trimming: 1 base; J trimming: 10 bases; junction bases outside the gene matches: 9. CDR1 and CDR2 (germline): MNHEY, SVGAGI. This CDR3 region has 14 residues. Here the CDR3 reads CASSYLGQSRLAFF. The CDR3 nucleotides read TGTGCCAGCAGTTACTTGGGACAGTCAAGACTAGCTTTCTTT.

This clone was detected only a few times. The chain combines TRBV7-9 with TRBJ1-6, with 7 bases aligning to TRBD1. The germline V gene encodes CDR1 SEHNR and CDR2 FQNEAQ (reference sequence). J gave up 6 bases and V 1 base, and 3 bases lay outside the gene matches. CDR3 length equals 15 residues. CDR3 region: CASSLGGQPNSPLHF. In nucleotides, the CDR3 is TGTGCCAGCAGCTTAGGGGGACAGCCTAATTCACCCCTCCACTTT. The complete variable domain, with remaining parts taken from reference TRBV7-9 and TRBJ1-6, reads DTGVSQNPRHKITKRGQNVTFRCDPISEHNRLYWYRQTLGQGPEFLTYFQNEAQLEKSRLLSDRFSAERPKGSFSTLEIQRTEQGDSAMYLCASSLGGQPNSPLHFGNGTRLTVT.

The rearrangement uses TRBV5-1 and TRBJ1-2; D gene ambiguous. The CDR3 has 13 residues. Per the germline V gene, CDR1 is SGHRS and CDR2 is YFSETQ. Between the trimmed V and J ends, which lost 1 base and 3 bases, there was a span of 7 bases. DNA for the CDR3: TGCGCCAGCAGCTTGCAGGCAGACTATGGCTACACCTTC. Its protein is CASSLQADYGYTF. The variable domain in full, completed from reference TRBV5-1 and TRBJ1-2, reads KAGVTQTPRYLIKTRGQQVTLSCSPISGHRSVSWYQQTPGQGLQFLFEYFSETQRNKGNFPGRFSGRQFSNSRSEMNVSTLELGDSALYLCASSLQADYGYTFGSGTRLTVV.

This clone was counted only a few times. This chain joins TRBV4-2 and TRBJ1-2, with D hard to call. Germline V CDR1 and CDR2: LGHNA, YNFKEQ. The CDR3 has 13 amino acids. Trimming shortened V by 0 bases and J by 6 bases, and 8 bases separated the two germline ends. The CDR3 nucleotides read TGTGCCAGCAGCCAAGATTTCGGGAATGGCTACACCTTC. This codes for CASSQDFGNGYTF.

The chain carries TRBV15 and TRBJ2-3; 7 nucleotides match TRBD1. The CDR3 contains 14 residues. Trimming took 9 bases from V and 2 from J; bases not matched to a gene: 8. Germline lookup yields CDR1 LNHNV and CDR2 YYDKDF (reference sequence). For the CDR3, the DNA is TGTGCCACTTCGACAGGGAGTTTCACAGATACGCAGTATTTT. It translates to CATSTGSFTDTQYF.

The rearrangement links TRBV6-6 to TRBJ1-2; possibly TRBD1 for D (5 bases). The CDR3 loop spans 12 amino acids. From germline, CDR1 is MNHNY and CDR2 SVGAGI (reference sequence). V lost 2 bases, J lost 6 bases, and 7 bases lay in between. The DNA of the CDR3 is TGTGCCAGCAGTTACACCAGGGATGGCTACACCTTC. This translates into CASSYTRDGYTF.

The chain joins TRBV4-3 to TRBJ2-1; 13 bases are shared with TRBD2. Trimming removed 0 bases from V and 6 bases from J; junction bases left unmatched: 2. Germline V gives CDR1 LGHNA, CDR2 YSLEER. CDR3 length: 16 residues. CDR3 region: CASSQELAGGGNEQFF. Written as DNA, the CDR3 is TGCGCCAGCAGCCAAGAACTAGCGGGGGGGGGCAATGAGCAGTTCTTC.

V is TRBV10-3 and J is TRBJ1-6; 7 positions agree with TRBD1. The CDR3 runs to 14 residues. Trimming took 10 bases from V and 4 from J; bases not matched to a gene: 7. CDR1 and CDR2 from the germline V gene are ENHRY and SYGVKD. The CDR3 nucleotides are TGTGCCACTACAGGGGTTGCGTATAATTCACCCCTCCACTTT. As protein: CATTGVAYNSPLHF.

The chain couples TRBV7-2 to TRBJ2-3; the D gene is possibly TRBD1 (5 bases). Germline CDR1 is SGHTA and CDR2 is FQGNSA. The CDR3 is 18 residues long. The ends were cut back, 4 bases at V and 3 bases at J, with 23 bases in the middle. The chain's CDR3 is CASSSTIVWGLGTDTQYF. CDR3 nucleotides: TGTGCCAGCAGCTCCACAATTGTCTGGGGCTTGGGGACAGATACGCAGTATTTT.

The chain links TRBV19 to TRBJ1-6; D not certain. Per germline, CDR1 LNHDA and CDR2 SQIVND (reference sequence). Trimming removed 4 bases at V and 7 bases at J, with 17 bases between. This CDR3 contains 16 residues. The DNA for the CDR3 is TGTGCCAGTAGTAACTTAAAGGAGGTAGTCAATTCACCCCTCCACTTT. As protein: CASSNLKEVVNSPLHF.

The V call is TRBV6-5, the J call TRBJ1-6; D is possibly TRBD1 (5 bases). The CDR3 length is 15 residues. V was clipped by 8 bases and J by 7 bases, with 18 bases between them. CDR1 MNHEY and CDR2 SVGAGI come from the germline V gene. CDR3 sequence reads: CASALLRGENSPLHF. CDR3 coding DNA: TGTGCCAGCGCTCTTCTGCGGGGGGAAAATTCACCCCTCCACTTT.

The chain has TRBV13 and TRBJ2-3; 10 bases fit TRBD2. The germline CDR1 and CDR2 sequences are PRHDT and FYEKMQ (reference sequence). The CDR3 runs 16 residues. V gave up 6 bases and J gave up 1 base; unmatched junction bases: 7. The chain's CDR3 is CASSSPGTSGTDTQYF. The CDR3 DNA is TGTGCCAGCAGTTCCCCAGGGACTAGCGGCACAGATACGCAGTATTTT.

A note on this clone: Germline is not matched at one junction end, which may reflect a read error. V usage is TRBV7-2 and J usage is TRBJ1-5; 8 bases line up with TRBD1. This CDR3 contains 15 residues. Germline V gene lookup returns CDR1 SGHTA and CDR2 FQGNSA. The CDR3 DNA follows: TGTGCCAGCAGCCGTCAACAGGGGGGGAACAGCCCCACCATGTTT. Translated, it gives CASSRQQGGNSPTMF.

The chain is built from TRBV7-2 and TRBJ2-3; 8 nucleotides agree with TRBD1. CDR3 length: 14 residues. Germline V gene sequence: CDR1 SGHTA, CDR2 FQGNSA. Losses at the gene ends were 7 bases for V and 2 bases for J; bases not matched to a gene: 5. CDR3 protein: CASTQGADTDTQYF. In DNA, the CDR3 is TGTGCCAGCACGCAGGGGGCGGACACAGATACGCAGTATTTT.